This TCR beta chain was captured in a study of T cell repertoires and HLA-DP antigens. Study-wide background: Sorted CD137+CD4+ samples averaged around 230 ng DNA; pre-culture CD4+ samples, around 1,100 ng.

The CDR3 has 13 amino acids. Germline assignment: CDR1 MNHNS and CDR2 SASEGT. V lost 8 bases and J 6 bases, leaving 14 bases between the germline ends. This clone appeared a few times. Its target is unknown. TCRdb's copy holds only in-frame clones and misses some; the assay was immunoSEQ multiplex PCR. The sample lists fewer than 95,000 clones, about nine tenths occurring once. Sequenced material: CD4+ T cells from PBMCs. The rearrangement links TRBV6-1 to TRBJ2-1; perhaps D is TRBD1 or TRBD2 (5 bases each). The clonotype comes from a man between 50 and 59 years old in good health and CMV-seronegative. The CDR3 protein is CASERDPINEQFF. As DNA, the CDR3 is TGTGCCAGCGAAAGGGACCCAATCAATGAGCAGTTCTTC.